Listed below are T cell receptor beta chains from one sample, sequenced in a study of T cells in Graves' hyperthyroidism and ophthalmopathy. TCRdb recomputed calls from the multiplex PCR reads with MiXCR, one row per CDR3 protein. The sample has fewer than 550,000 distinct CDR3 sequences, around a quarter seen once. The source material was blood. These receptors were collected from a woman between 25 and 40 years old with Graves' ophthalmopathy. CDR3s include the opening cysteine and the closing phenylalanine or tryptophan. Each record gives: D gene, clone size, V gene, J gene, CDR3 protein, CDR3 DNA. D genes are given only for firm matches. For some rows the clone size is stated as once, few or many, or as a class when expanded; others skip it.

>TRBD1|.|TRBV27|TRBJ1-1
CASSPRGTERPEAFF
TGTGCCAGCAGTCCCCGGGGGACAGAAAGGCCTGAAGCTTTCTTT
>TRBD1|many|TRBV7-2|TRBJ1-2
CASSVGQGYGYTF
TGTGCCAGCAGCGTGGGACAGGGTTATGGCTACACCTTC
>.|few|TRBV12-3/TRBV12-4|TRBJ2-7
CAGSLGAYEQYF
TGTGCCGGCAGTTTAGGAGCTTACGAGCAGTACTTC
>.|many|TRBV2|TRBJ2-5
CASSEPETQYF
TGTGCCAGCAGTGAACCAGAGACCCAGTACTTC
>.|.|TRBV6-5|TRBJ1-2
CASSYSSGGAGYTF
TGTGCCAGCAGTTACTCCTCAGGAGGGGCGGGCTACACCTTC
>TRBD1|many|TRBV12-3/TRBV12-4|TRBJ1-2
CASSPSGTGRADGYTF
TGTGCCAGCAGTCCCTCCGGGACAGGACGCGCTGACGGCTACACCTTC
>.|many|TRBV20-1|TRBJ1-2
CSARDRRGDHGYTF
TGCAGTGCTAGAGATCGCAGAGGAGATCATGGCTACACCTTC
>TRBD1|many|TRBV20-1|TRBJ1-5
CSAKTGIQPQHF
TGCAGTGCTAAGACAGGGATTCAGCCCCAGCATTTT
>.|many|TRBV7-6|TRBJ1-6
CASSLVSRSYNSPLHF
TGTGCCAGCAGCTTAGTCTCCCGCTCCTATAATTCACCCCTCCACTTT
>TRBD1|many|TRBV7-3|TRBJ2-2
CASSSTGGASGELFF
TGTGCCAGCAGCTCAACAGGGGGCGCTTCCGGGGAGCTGTTTTTT
>.|many|TRBV11-2|TRBJ1-1
CASSLWRLTDTEAFF
TGTGCCAGCAGCTTATGGCGGCTCACGGACACTGAAGCTTTCTTT
>TRBD1|.|TRBV5-1|TRBJ2-7
CASSGTGTGNEQYF
TGCGCCAGCAGCGGTACCGGGACAGGGAACGAGCAGTACTTC
>.|.|TRBV14|TRBJ2-7
CASSQLREGPSYF
TGTGCCAGCAGCCAACTGCGCGAGGGGCCCTCGTACTTC
>TRBD1|many|TRBV19|TRBJ1-5
CASWDRGYNQPQHF
TGTGCCAGTTGGGACAGGGGATACAATCAGCCCCAGCATTTT
>TRBD1|.|TRBV12-3/TRBV12-4|TRBJ1-5
CASSFMDRAQPQHF
TGTGCCAGCAGTTTTATGGACAGGGCTCAGCCCCAGCATTTT
>TRBD1|.|TRBV7-9|TRBJ2-5
CASSHPGQEVVETQYF
TGTGCCAGCAGCCACCCGGGACAGGAGGTGGTGGAGACCCAGTACTTC
>TRBD2|many|TRBV20-1|TRBJ2-5
CSAVPGRGQETQYF
TGCAGTGCTGTCCCCGGGAGGGGCCAAGAGACCCAGTACTTC
>.|many|TRBV27|TRBJ1-1
CASSLSRGNTEAFF
TGTGCCAGCAGTTTAAGCCGGGGGAACACTGAAGCTTTCTTT
>.|.|TRBV12-3/TRBV12-4|TRBJ2-6
CASSFGASSGANVLTF
TGTGCCAGCAGTTTCGGGGCCAGCTCTGGGGCCAACGTCCTGACTTTC
>.|many|TRBV4-1|TRBJ1-1
CASSQGAAGVNTEAFF
TGCGCCAGCAGCCAAGGGGCGGCCGGGGTCAACACTGAAGCTTTCTTT
>TRBD1|.|TRBV28|TRBJ1-3
CASTDRGGRTGNTIYF
TGTGCCAGCACGGACAGGGGGGGGAGGACTGGAAACACCATATATTTT
>.|few|TRBV10-3|TRBJ1-2
CAISDDGGQMDGYTF
TGTGCCATCAGTGATGACGGGGGGCAAATGGATGGCTACACCTTC
>.|few|TRBV20-1|TRBJ1-1
CSARPLNGVNTEAFF
TGCAGTGCTAGACCCCTGAATGGGGTGAACACTGAAGCTTTCTTT
>TRBD2|few|TRBV10-3|TRBJ2-2
CAISDFAGGPNTGELFF
TGTGCCATCAGTGATTTTGCGGGGGGCCCGAACACCGGGGAGCTGTTTTTT
>.|.|TRBV20-1|TRBJ2-7
CSAFPPESSYEQYF
TGCAGTGCTTTCCCCCCAGAGAGCTCCTACGAGCAGTACTTC
>.|few|TRBV6-1|TRBJ1-1
CASSRTGTAFF
TGTGCCAGCAGTCGAACAGGGACAGCTTTCTTT
>TRBD2|.|TRBV5-1|TRBJ2-5
CASSSGLAGIQETQYF
TGCGCCAGCAGCTCTGGACTAGCGGGTATCCAAGAGACCCAGTACTTC
>.|.|TRBV20-1|TRBJ2-7
CSAGSEGDSYEQYF
TGCAGTGCGGGGTCAGAAGGGGACTCCTACGAGCAGTACTTC
>.|many|TRBV7-8|TRBJ2-7
CASSSPKWDRYEQYF
TGTGCCAGCAGCTCGCCCAAGTGGGACCGATACGAGCAGTACTTC
>.|once|TRBV12-3/TRBV12-4|TRBJ2-1
CASSDPREGGSYNEQFF
TGTGCCAGCAGCGACCCACGGGAAGGGGGCTCCTACAATGAGCAGTTCTTC
>TRBD1|few|TRBV27|TRBJ2-7
CASKPGQGRDSYEQYF
TGTGCCAGCAAACCGGGACAGGGGAGGGATTCCTACGAGCAGTACTTC
>TRBD1|many|TRBV6-5|TRBJ1-1
CASRPRQGAINTEAFF
TGTGCCAGCAGGCCAAGACAGGGGGCAATAAACACTGAAGCTTTCTTT
>.|many|TRBV4-3|TRBJ2-7
CASSHQVGRADQSYEQYF
TGCGCCAGCAGCCACCAAGTGGGTAGAGCGGATCAGTCCTACGAGCAGTACTTC
>.|many|TRBV28|TRBJ2-7
CASKPRSNIYEQYF
TGTGCCAGCAAGCCGCGTTCAAACATTTACGAGCAGTACTTC
>TRBD1|many|TRBV12-5|TRBJ2-5
CASGLLQGATQYF
TGTGCTAGTGGTTTGCTCCAGGGGGCAACCCAGTACTTC
>.|many|TRBV5-1|TRBJ1-3
CASSLVGSMGGNTIYF
TGCGCCAGCAGCTTGGTAGGATCCATGGGAGGAAACACCATATATTTT
>TRBD1|.|TRBV6-1|TRBJ2-5
CASSELQVGTAIQETQYF
TGTGCCAGCAGTGAATTGCAGGTTGGGACAGCTATACAAGAGACCCAGTACTTC
>.|many|TRBV7-2|TRBJ2-7
CASSFPGDLSYEQYF
TGTGCCAGCAGCTTTCCGGGGGACCTCTCCTACGAGCAGTACTTC
>.|many|TRBV12-3/TRBV12-4|TRBJ1-2
CASSFSGGFYGYTF
TGTGCCAGCAGTTTCTCCGGCGGATTCTATGGCTACACCTTC
>.|.|TRBV9|TRBJ1-3
CASSVGLRQSSGNTIYF
TGTGCCAGCAGCGTAGGTTTGCGACAGTCCTCTGGAAACACCATATATTTT
>TRBD1|many|TRBV29-1|TRBJ1-2
CSVGTGTGYGYTF
TGCAGCGTTGGGACTGGGACAGGCTATGGCTACACCTTC
>TRBD1|.|TRBV9|TRBJ2-7
CASSPRDRENSEQYF
TGTGCCAGCAGCCCTCGGGACAGGGAAAACTCCGAGCAGTACTTC
>TRBD1|.|TRBV7-2|TRBJ1-2
CASSFYRGDEGYTF
TGTGCCAGCAGCTTCTACAGGGGGGACGAGGGCTACACCTTC
>.|many|TRBV4-1|TRBJ1-1
CASSQAVQLNTEAFF
TGCGCCAGCAGCCAAGCGGTCCAGTTGAACACTGAAGCTTTCTTT
>.|few|TRBV12-5|TRBJ1-5
CASGTTGHPQHF
TGTGCTAGTGGTACAACAGGGCATCCCCAGCATTTT
>TRBD1|few|TRBV6-2/TRBV6-3|TRBJ2-2
CASSLDRDRDTGELFF
TGTGCCAGCAGTTTGGACCGGGACAGGGACACCGGGGAGCTGTTTTTT